This T cell receptor beta chain was sequenced during a study of STAT5B mutations in CD4+ large granular lymphocyte leukemia. Study-level findings and limits: No patients shared main leukemic clonotypes, though less than 30% appeared at low frequency elsewhere. 8/27 top patient clones versus 2/35 control clones were TRBV06-family. Higher CD4+ than CD8+ T-LGLL clonality might reflect small sample size.

To note about this clone: Its antigen is unknown.

The germline V and J ends were trimmed by 5 bases and 2 bases, with 16 bases remaining between them. Germline V gene sequence: CDR1 SGHRS, CDR2 YFSETQ. CDR3 length: 15 amino acids. Only in-frame clones appear in the TCRdb table, and some are missing; sequencing was by immunoSEQ multiplex PCR. This sample yields around 28,000 clones, of which just under 80% are seen a single time; approximately 0.98% belongs to the top ten. The genes are TRBV5-1 and TRBJ1-2; perhaps TRBD1 as D (5 bases). Material for sequencing was CD4+ T cells from blood buffy coats. The source of this sequence is a human donor in good health. CDR3 region: CASSSTPGQNYGYTF. The CDR3 DNA follows: TGCGCCAGCAGTTCCACCCCAGGGCAGAACTATGGCTACACCTTC.